The entry that follows covers one T cell receptor beta chain sequence. TCRdb's copy holds only in-frame clones and misses some; the assay was immunoSEQ multiplex PCR. The sample carries approximately 55,000 clones, 65% to 80% recorded once. The sample is drawn from a study of T cell clones after liver transplantation. This CDR3 has 15 amino acids. Unmatched junction bases numbered 10, after V lost 5 bases and J lost 7 bases. Germline assignment: CDR1 MNHEY and CDR2 SMNVEV (reference sequence). The chain carries TRBV27 and TRBJ1-5; 8 nucleotides line up with TRBD1. The specimen comprised CD4+ T cells from blood, sampled approximately 52 months after liver transplant. The TCR was taken from a human patient who received a liver transplant. Some T cells here may be from the graft donor. The CDR3 loop reads CASSADTGGRQPQHF. CDR3 sequence (DNA): TGTGCCAGCAGTGCTGACACAGGGGGACGGCAGCCCCAGCATTTT.